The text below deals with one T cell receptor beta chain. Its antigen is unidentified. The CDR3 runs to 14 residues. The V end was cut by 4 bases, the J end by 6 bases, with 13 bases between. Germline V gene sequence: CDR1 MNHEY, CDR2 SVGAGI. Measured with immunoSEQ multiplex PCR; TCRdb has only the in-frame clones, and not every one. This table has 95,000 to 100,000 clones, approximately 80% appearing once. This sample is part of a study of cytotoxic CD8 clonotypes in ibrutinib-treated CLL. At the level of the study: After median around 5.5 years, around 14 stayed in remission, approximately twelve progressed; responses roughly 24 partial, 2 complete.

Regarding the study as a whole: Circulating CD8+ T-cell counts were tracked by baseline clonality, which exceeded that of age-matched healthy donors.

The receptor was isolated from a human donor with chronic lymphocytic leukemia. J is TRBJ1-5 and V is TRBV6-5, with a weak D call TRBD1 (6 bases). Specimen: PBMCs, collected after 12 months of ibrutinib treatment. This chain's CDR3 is CASSSAGVGQPQHF. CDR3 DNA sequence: TGTGCCAGCAGTTCCGCAGGGGTAGGTCAGCCCCAGCATTTT.